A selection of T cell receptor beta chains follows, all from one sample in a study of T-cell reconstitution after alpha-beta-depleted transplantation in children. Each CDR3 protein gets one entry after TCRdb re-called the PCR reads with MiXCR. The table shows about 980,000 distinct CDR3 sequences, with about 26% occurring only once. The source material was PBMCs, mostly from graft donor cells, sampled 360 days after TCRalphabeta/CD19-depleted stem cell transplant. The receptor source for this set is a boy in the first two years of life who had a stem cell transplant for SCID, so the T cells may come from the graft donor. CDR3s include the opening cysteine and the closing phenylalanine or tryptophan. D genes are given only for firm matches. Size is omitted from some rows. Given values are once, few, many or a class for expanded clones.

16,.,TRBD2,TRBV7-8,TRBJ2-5,CASSLDRVAGIKTQYF,TGTGCCAGCAGCTTAGATCGGGTAGCGGGCATCAAGACCCAGTACTTC
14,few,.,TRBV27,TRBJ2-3,CASSSRRGPNTQYF,TGTGCCAGCAGTTCTAGGAGGGGACCCAATACGCAGTATTTT
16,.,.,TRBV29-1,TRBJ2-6,CSVEDPWGSGANVLTF,TGCAGCGTTGAAGATCCATGGGGCTCTGGGGCCAACGTCCTGACTTTC
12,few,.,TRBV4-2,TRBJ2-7,CASSQESREQYF,TGTGCCAGCAGCCAAGAGAGTAGGGAGCAGTACTTC
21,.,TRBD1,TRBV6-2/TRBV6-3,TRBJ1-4,CASSYPGGTEPSFATNEKLFF,TGTGCCAGCAGTTACCCCGGAGGGACAGAGCCTTCCTTTGCAACTAATGAAAAACTGTTTTTT
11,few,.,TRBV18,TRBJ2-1,CASSQLRETFF,TGTGCCAGCTCACAGCTAAGGGAAACGTTCTTC
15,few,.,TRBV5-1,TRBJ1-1,CASSLYGEGVSEAFF,TGCGCCAGCAGCTTGTACGGGGAGGGGGTGAGTGAAGCTTTCTTT
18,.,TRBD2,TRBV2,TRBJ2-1,CASRSEGLAGGTYNEQFF,TGTGCCAGCAGATCCGAGGGACTAGCGGGGGGGACCTACAATGAGCAGTTCTTC
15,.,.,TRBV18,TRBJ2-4,CASSLTPTGSGIQYF,TGTGCCAGCTCCCTTACACCTACGGGGTCCGGCATTCAGTACTTC
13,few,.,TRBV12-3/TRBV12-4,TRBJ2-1,CASSRLGLGNLFF,TGTGCCAGCAGCCGCCTCGGGCTAGGTAATTTATTCTTC
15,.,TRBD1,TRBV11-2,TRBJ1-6,CASSFRGGNNSPLHF,TGTGCCAGCAGCTTCAGGGGGGGGAATAATTCACCCCTCCACTTT
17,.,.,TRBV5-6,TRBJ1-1,CASSYQRGRLMNTEAFF,TGTGCCAGCAGCTACCAACGGGGACGGCTCATGAACACTGAAGCTTTCTTT
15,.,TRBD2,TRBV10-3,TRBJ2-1,CAISSSGGSYNEQFF,TGTGCCATCAGCTCTAGCGGGGGGTCCTACAATGAGCAGTTCTTC
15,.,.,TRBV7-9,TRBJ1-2,CASSFRGSINYGYTF,TGTGCCAGCAGCTTCCGGGGCAGCATTAACTATGGCTACACCTTC
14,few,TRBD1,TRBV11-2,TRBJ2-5,CASSLTDRGETQYF,TGTGCCAGCAGCTTAACAGACAGGGGTGAGACCCAGTACTTC
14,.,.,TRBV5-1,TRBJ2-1,CACRRARGYNEQFF,TGCGCCTGCCGTCGGGCCAGGGGCTACAATGAGCAGTTCTTC
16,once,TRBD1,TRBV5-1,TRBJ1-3,CASSSGQGDSGNTIYF,TGCGCCAGCAGCTCGGGACAGGGGGACTCTGGAAACACCATATATTTT
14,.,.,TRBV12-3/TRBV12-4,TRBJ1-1,CASSQPRMDTEAFF,TGTGCCAGCAGTCAGCCTAGGATGGACACTGAAGCTTTCTTT
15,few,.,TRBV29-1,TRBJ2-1,CSAETGLLPSNEQFF,TGCAGCGCTGAAACAGGACTACTACCCTCCAATGAGCAGTTCTTC
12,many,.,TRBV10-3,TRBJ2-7,CAIKPTRYEQYF,TGTGCCATCAAACCTACACGATACGAGCAGTACTTC
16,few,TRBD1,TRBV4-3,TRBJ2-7,CASSQVGTALSYEQYF,TGCGCCAGCAGCCAAGTGGGGACAGCACTCTCCTACGAGCAGTACTTC
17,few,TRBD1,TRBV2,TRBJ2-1,CASLVLTTGVVGNEQFF,TGTGCCAGCTTAGTCCTGACGACAGGGGTGGTGGGCAATGAGCAGTTCTTC
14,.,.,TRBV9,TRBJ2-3,CASSVGPRADTQYF,TGTGCCAGCAGCGTAGGTCCCCGGGCAGATACGCAGTATTTT
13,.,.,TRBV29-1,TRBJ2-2,CSVSGVYTGELFF,TGCAGCGTGTCGGGGGTGTACACCGGGGAGCTGTTTTTT
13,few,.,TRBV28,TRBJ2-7,CASSRGWDYEQYF,TGTGCCAGCAGCCGGGGTTGGGACTACGAGCAGTACTTC
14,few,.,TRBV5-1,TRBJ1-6,CASTRPGRGSPLHF,TGCGCCAGCACCCGTCCAGGGAGAGGATCACCCCTCCACTTT
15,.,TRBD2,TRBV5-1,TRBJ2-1,CASKGLAGGYNEQFF,TGCGCCAGCAAGGGACTAGCGGGGGGTTACAATGAGCAGTTCTTC
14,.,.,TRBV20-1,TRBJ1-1,CSAINRAQNTEAFF,TGCAGTGCTATAAACAGGGCCCAGAACACTGAAGCTTTCTTT
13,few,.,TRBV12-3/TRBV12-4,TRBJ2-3,CASSLAQGATQYF,TGTGCCAGCAGTCTAGCGCAGGGAGCTACGCAGTATTTT